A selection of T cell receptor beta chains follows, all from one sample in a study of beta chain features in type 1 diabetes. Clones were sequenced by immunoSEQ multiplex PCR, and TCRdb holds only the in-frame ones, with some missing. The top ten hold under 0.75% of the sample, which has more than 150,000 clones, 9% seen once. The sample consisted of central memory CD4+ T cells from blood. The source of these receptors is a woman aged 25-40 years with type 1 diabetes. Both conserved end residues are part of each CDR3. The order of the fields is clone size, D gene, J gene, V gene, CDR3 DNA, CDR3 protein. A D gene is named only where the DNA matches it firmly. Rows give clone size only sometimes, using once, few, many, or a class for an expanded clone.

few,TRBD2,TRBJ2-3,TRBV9,TGTGCCAGCAGCGTTAGGACTAGCGGGACCCTCGGGGATACGCAGTATTTT,CASSVRTSGTLGDTQYF
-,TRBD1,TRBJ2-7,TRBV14,TGTGCCAGCAGCCAAAAAAGACAGGGGTGGTACGAGCAGTACTTC,CASSQKRQGWYEQYF
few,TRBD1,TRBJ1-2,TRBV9,TGTGCCAGCAACTCAGGGGGAAGGTTCTATGGCTACACCTTC,CASNSGGRFYGYTF
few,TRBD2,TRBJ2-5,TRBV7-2,TGTGCCAGCAGCTTAGAGCTAGCGGGAGCGTCAGAGACCCAGTACTTC,CASSLELAGASETQYF
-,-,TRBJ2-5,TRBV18,TGTGCCAGCTCACCACGGGGGGAGGAGAAAGAGACCCAGTACTTC,CASSPRGEEKETQYF
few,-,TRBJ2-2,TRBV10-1,TGCGCCAGCCGAAGGACAGAGAACACCGGGGAGCTGTTTTTT,CASRRTENTGELFF
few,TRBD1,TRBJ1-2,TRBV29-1,TGCAGCGTTCGACCGGGACAGGGAAAGGGCTACACCTTC,CSVRPGQGKGYTF
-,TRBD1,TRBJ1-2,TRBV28,TGTGCCAGCAGTTTAGGACAGGGGGCTGGCTACACCTTC,CASSLGQGAGYTF
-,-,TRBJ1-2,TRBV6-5,TGTGCCAGCAGGCCAACGAGTAACTATGGCTACACCTTC,CASRPTSNYGYTF
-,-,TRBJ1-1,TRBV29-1,TGCAGCGTTTCTTCCCAGGGAGGGGGAGCTTTCTTT,CSVSSQGGGAFF
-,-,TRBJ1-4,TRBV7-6,TGTGCCAGCAGCTTAGAGACAGCTAATGAAAAACTGTTTTTT,CASSLETANEKLFF
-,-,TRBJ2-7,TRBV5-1,TGCGCCAGCAGCCGTTCGGGAGTTTGGGATTACGAGCAGTACTTC,CASSRSGVWDYEQYF
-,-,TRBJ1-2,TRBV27,TGTGCCAGCAGTTTGAAGCCTGAGGGCTATGGCTACACCTTC,CASSLKPEGYGYTF
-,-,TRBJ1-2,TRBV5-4,TGTGCCAGCAGCTTTAAAGACAGTAACTATGGCTACACCTTC,CASSFKDSNYGYTF
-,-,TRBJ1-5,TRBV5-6,TGTGCCAGCAGCTTGAGCGCGGATCAGCCCCAGCATTTT,CASSLSADQPQHF
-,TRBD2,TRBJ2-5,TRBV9,TGTGCCAGCAACCCGACTAGCGGGAGTGAGACCCAGTACTTC,CASNPTSGSETQYF
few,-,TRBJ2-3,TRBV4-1,TGCGCCAGCAGCCAAGATGGCCAGCGGCGATCCACAGATACGCAGTATTTT,CASSQDGQRRSTDTQYF
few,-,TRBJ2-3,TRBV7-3,TGTGCCAGCAGCTTAGGGACACACTACACAGATACGCAGTATTTT,CASSLGTHYTDTQYF
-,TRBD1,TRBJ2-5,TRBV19,TGTGCCAGTAGTCTCCGGGGGACAGGGAAAGAGACCCAGTACTTC,CASSLRGTGKETQYF
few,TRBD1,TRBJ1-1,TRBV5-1,TGCGCCAGCAGCTTAGGACAGGGCCTGGTAAGAGCTTTCTTT,CASSLGQGLVRAFF
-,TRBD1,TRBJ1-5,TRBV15,TGTGCCACCAGCAGAGATGGAGGGCGGGACAGGTCGTCTCAGCCCCAGCATTTT,CATSRDGGRDRSSQPQHF
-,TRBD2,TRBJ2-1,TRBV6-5,TGTGCCAGCAGCCCAGCGGGGAAATCCTACAATGAGCAGTTCTTC,CASSPAGKSYNEQFF
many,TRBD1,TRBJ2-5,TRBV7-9,TGTGCCAGCAGCTTAGCGCCAAGGACAGGGGGCTACCAAGAGACCCAGTACTTC,CASSLAPRTGGYQETQYF
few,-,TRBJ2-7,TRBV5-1,TGCGCCAGCATTTCCGACAGCTACGAGCAGTACTTC,CASISDSYEQYF
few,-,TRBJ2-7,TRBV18,TGTGCCAGCTCACCTTCCGGGGTCGAGCAGTACTTC,CASSPSGVEQYF
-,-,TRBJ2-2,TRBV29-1,TGCAGCGTCGGACAGCTCACCGGGGAGCTGTTTTTT,CSVGQLTGELFF
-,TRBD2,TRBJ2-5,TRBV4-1,TGCGCCAGCAGCCAAGACGGGACTAGCGTCGAGACCCAGTACTTC,CASSQDGTSVETQYF
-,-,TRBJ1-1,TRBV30,TGTGCCTGGAGTGACACTTCAGCGGGAGAAGCTTTCTTT,CAWSDTSAGEAFF
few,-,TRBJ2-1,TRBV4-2,TGTGCCAGCAGCCAAGAGGGTACGGGAAAGCAGTTCTTC,CASSQEGTGKQFF
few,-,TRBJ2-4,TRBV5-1,TGCGCCAGCACGCGAGATCAGGGGATTCAGTACTTC,CASTRDQGIQYF
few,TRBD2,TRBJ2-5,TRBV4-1,TGCGCCAGCAGCCCCCAAGCGGGAGGGGGGGAGACCCAGTACTTC,CASSPQAGGGETQYF
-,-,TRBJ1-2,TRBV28,TGTGCCAGCAGTGCGTCGTTGGGCTACACCTTC,CASSASLGYTF
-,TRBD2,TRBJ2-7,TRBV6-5,TGTGCCAGCAGACCATATCCGGGACTAGCCTACGAGCAGTACTTC,CASRPYPGLAYEQYF
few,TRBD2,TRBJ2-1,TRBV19,TGTGCCAGTAGTATTGCGGGAGGTTCCTACAATGAGCAGTTCTTC,CASSIAGGSYNEQFF
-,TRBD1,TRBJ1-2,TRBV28,TGTGCCAGCAGCCGTGGACAGGGAGGAGGCTACACCTTC,CASSRGQGGGYTF
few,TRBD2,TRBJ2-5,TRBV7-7,TGTGCTAGCAGCTTAGTGGGCGGGAGGATCGGGGAGACCCAGTACTTC,CASSLVGGRIGETQYF
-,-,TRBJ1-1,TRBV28,TGTGCCAGCAGTACAGGAGTACTGAACACTGAAGCTTTCTTT,CASSTGVLNTEAFF
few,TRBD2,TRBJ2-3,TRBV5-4,TGTGCCAGCAGCTCTCGGACTAGCTTAAAGGAAACAGATACGCAGTATTTT,CASSSRTSLKETDTQYF
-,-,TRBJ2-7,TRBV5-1,TGCGCCAGCAGCACGCGGGACGGCGACGAGCAGTACTTC,CASSTRDGDEQYF
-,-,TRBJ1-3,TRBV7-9,TGTGCCAGCAGCGGAGAAGACGCAGGGTTCGGAAACACCATATATTTT,CASSGEDAGFGNTIYF
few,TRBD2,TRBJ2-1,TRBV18,TGTGCCAGCTCACCCGGGACTAGCTACAATGAGCAGTTCTTC,CASSPGTSYNEQFF
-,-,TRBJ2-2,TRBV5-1,TGCGCCAGCAGCTCCGGACACGACACCGGGGAGCTGTTTTTT,CASSSGHDTGELFF
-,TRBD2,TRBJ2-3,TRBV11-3,TGTGCCAGCAGCTTTGGGACTAGCGGGAGAAGATTAGGAGATACGCAGTATTTT,CASSFGTSGRRLGDTQYF
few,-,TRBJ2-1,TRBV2,TGTGCCAGCAGGGGAGGATCGGGTGACAATGAGCAGTTCTTC,CASRGGSGDNEQFF
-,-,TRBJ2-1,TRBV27,TGTGCCACTACGGGTTCAGATGCGGGTGCCCCGTACAATGAGCAGTTCTTC,CATTGSDAGAPYNEQFF
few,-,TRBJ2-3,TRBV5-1,TGCGCCAGCAGCTTTCGTCCGGGAGATACGCAGTATTTT,CASSFRPGDTQYF
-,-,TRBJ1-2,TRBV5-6,TGTGCCAGCAGCTTGTACGGCTTTTCTGGAGGGGGCTACACCTTC,CASSLYGFSGGGYTF
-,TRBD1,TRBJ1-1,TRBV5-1,TGCGCCAGCAGCAGGACAGGGGTGAACACTGAAGCTTTCTTT,CASSRTGVNTEAFF
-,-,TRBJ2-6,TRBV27,TGTGCCAGCAGGGGACGACAGGCTGGGGCCAACGTCCTGACTTTC,CASRGRQAGANVLTF
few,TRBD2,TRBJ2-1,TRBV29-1,TGCAGCGTTGAAGAGGCTAGCGGGAGATACAATGAGCAGTTCTTC,CSVEEASGRYNEQFF
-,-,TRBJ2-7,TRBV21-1,TGTGCCAGCAGCCTCGGGGTCGATAGCGATCCGGGGTTATCCTACGAGCAGTACTTC,CASSLGVDSDPGLSYEQYF
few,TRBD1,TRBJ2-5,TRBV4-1,TGCGCCAGCAGCCAATACGGGACAGGGGGCATGGAGACCCAGTACTTC,CASSQYGTGGMETQYF
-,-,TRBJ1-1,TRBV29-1,TGCAGCACCAGGGAAAGCCCGGTACTTGAAGCTTTCTTT,CSTRESPVLEAFF
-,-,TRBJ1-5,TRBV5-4,TGTGCCAGCAGCTCCGGGGGGGGGCTCCAGCCCCAGCATTTT,CASSSGGGLQPQHF
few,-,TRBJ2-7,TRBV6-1,TGTGCCAGCGGAAAGGACAGCCTGAGATCCTACGAGCAGTACTTC,CASGKDSLRSYEQYF
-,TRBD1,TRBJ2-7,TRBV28,TGTGCCAGCAGTCCCCACGGACAGGGGGCACGGTTC,CASSPHGQGARF
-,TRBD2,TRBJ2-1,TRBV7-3,TGTGCCAGCAGCTCCGGGACTAGCGGGCCCTACAATGAGCAGTTCTTC,CASSSGTSGPYNEQFF
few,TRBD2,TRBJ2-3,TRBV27,TGTGCCAGCACCCTTCGGACTAGTCGAGGTTCGGGCACAGATACGCAGTATTTT,CASTLRTSRGSGTDTQYF
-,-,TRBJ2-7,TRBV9,TGTGCCAGCAGCGCGGGGGACCACATCTCCTACGAGCAGTACTTC,CASSAGDHISYEQYF
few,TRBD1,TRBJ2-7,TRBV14,TGTGCCAGCAGCCGACAGGGGGCTTACGAGCAGTACTTC,CASSRQGAYEQYF